This is a list of T cell receptor beta chains from one sample in a study of shared clonotypes between healthy human individuals. Using immunoSEQ multiplex PCR, the repertoire was profiled, and TCRdb retains in-frame clones only, with some absent. The sample has 2 million to 3 million clones; over 85% are singletons. Sequenced material: naive CD4+ T cells from PBMCs. The receptors originated from a man between 18 and 35 years old in good health. Some clones in this sample may be carry-over from other donors' samples. CDR3s include the opening cysteine and the closing phenylalanine or tryptophan. The D gene is left open where the match is weak. Clone size is given for some rows only: seen once, a few or many times, or a class if the clone is expanded.

v_call	j_call	clone_size	d_call	cdr3_nt	cdr3_aa
TRBV4-1	TRBJ2-4	NA	NA	TGCGCCAGCCGGAATATGGGAGCCAAAAACATTCAGTACTTC	CASRNMGAKNIQYF
TRBV11-2	TRBJ1-2	NA	NA	TGTGCCAGCAGCTTAGTACGTTCACCTCCGAGGTATGGCTACACCTTC	CASSLVRSPPRYGYTF
TRBV5-1	TRBJ1-2	NA	NA	TGCGCCAGCAGCCTGGACCACTATGGCTACACCTTC	CASSLDHYGYTF
TRBV30	TRBJ2-1	NA	NA	TGTGCCTGGAGTGTACGGCTAGCAGATGAGCAGTTCTTC	CAWSVRLADEQFF
TRBV7-3	TRBJ2-2	NA	NA	TGTGCCAGCTTAGGCGCCGGGGAGCTGTTTTTT	CASLGAGELFF
TRBV29-1	TRBJ2-3	NA	TRBD2	TGCAGCGTGGTTCGGACTAGCGGGACCGATACGCAGTATTTT	CSVVRTSGTDTQYF
TRBV5-4	TRBJ1-1	NA	NA	TGTGCCAGCAGCTTGGGAACAGGGCCCTTGAACACTGAAGCTTTCTTT	CASSLGTGPLNTEAFF
TRBV7-9	TRBJ2-7	NA	NA	TGTGCCAGCAGCCTCCGGGAGATCTGGGACGAGCAGTACTTC	CASSLREIWDEQYF
TRBV5-8	TRBJ2-5	NA	NA	TGTGCCAGCAGCTTGTTGGTCACAGGACAAGAGACCCAGTACTTC	CASSLLVTGQETQYF
TRBV5-1	TRBJ1-1	NA	TRBD1	TGCGCCAGCAGCCCCGGGACAGGGCTTGAAGCTTTCTTT	CASSPGTGLEAFF
TRBV11-2	TRBJ2-2	NA	NA	TGTGCCAGCAGCTCAACTAGTGCACCCACCGGGGAGCTGTTTTTT	CASSSTSAPTGELFF
TRBV11-2	TRBJ2-5	NA	TRBD2	TGTGCCAGCAGTTTAGCGGGAGTGGAGACCCAGTACTTC	CASSLAGVETQYF
TRBV7-6	TRBJ2-2	few	NA	TGTGCCAGCAACGATGAGCTGTTTTTT	CASNDELFF
TRBV28	TRBJ2-7	once	NA	TGTGCCAGCAGTTTATCCGCGTCAGGAAGGGAGGACTCCTACGAGCAGTACTTC	CASSLSASGREDSYEQYF
TRBV29-1	TRBJ2-7	NA	NA	TGCAGCGTTGAAGATCAGAAAACAGGAGTCTACGAGCAGTACTTC	CSVEDQKTGVYEQYF
TRBV28	TRBJ1-2	once	TRBD1	TGTGCCAGCAGGACAGGGGGGGGCTATGGCTACACCTTC	CASRTGGGYGYTF
TRBV30	TRBJ2-7	NA	TRBD1	TGTGCCTGGAGTGTACAGGGGAGTAGGTCCTACGAGCAGTACTTC	CAWSVQGSRSYEQYF